Below are 15 T cell receptor beta chains sequenced from a single sample in a study of technical replicates of blood from a handful of donors. The table came from immunoSEQ multiplex PCR; TCRdb's copy has only in-frame clones and leaves some out. The sample holds around 76,000 clones; under 99% are singletons and the top ten take approximately 0.2%. The sequenced sample was T cells isolated from PBMCs. The source of these receptors is a human donor in good health.

CDR3 DNA: TGTGCCAGTAGTTTGACAGGGGGCTCCTACGAGCAGTACTTC. It codes for CASSLTGGSYEQYF. J is TRBJ2-7 and V is TRBV19; 9 bases are shared with TRBD1. Germline-derived CDR1 and CDR2 are LNHDA and SQIVND (reference sequence). The CDR3 is 14 amino acids. Trimming removed 5 bases from V and 0 bases from J; junction bases left unmatched: 2.

The table lists this clone with a count of one. The chain is built from TRBV7-2 and TRBJ2-1; a weak D match, TRBD2 (6 bases). CDR3 length equals 14 residues. Germline V CDR1 and CDR2: SGHTA, FQGNSA. Trimming removed 0 bases from V and 5 bases from J, with 8 bases in between. The CDR3 spells CASSLAGGDNEQFF. As DNA, the CDR3 is TGTGCCAGCAGCTTAGCGGGAGGCGACAATGAGCAGTTCTTC.

This chain uses TRBV28 with TRBJ1-2; D unresolved. The CDR3 loop spans 14 amino acids. Deletions cut 3 bases from V and 0 bases from J, with 8 bases between. CDR1 and CDR2 (germline): MDHEN, SYDVKM. CDR3 nucleotide sequence: TGTGCCAGCAGTTTTGTCCGTTCTAACTATGGCTACACCTTC. Its translation is CASSFVRSNYGYTF.

This clone showed up just once. V and J are TRBV18 and TRBJ1-5, with TRBD1 matching 10 bases. From germline, CDR1 is KGHSH and CDR2 LQKENI. The CDR3 loop spans 16 amino acids. The V segment lost 3 bases and the J segment 6 bases; nucleotides outside the gene matches: 8. CDR3 in amino acids: CASSPWTGGQGQPQHF. The CDR3 region has the DNA TGTGCCAGCTCACCCTGGACAGGGGGGCAAGGTCAGCCCCAGCATTTT.

This sequence joins TRBV4-1 and TRBJ1-4; TRBD1 is a possible D gene (6 bases). The CDR3 has 16 amino acids. Germline V gene data show CDR1 as MGHRA and CDR2 as YSYEKL. Trimming shortened V by 3 bases and J by 8 bases, and 19 bases separated the two germline ends. The chain's CDR3 is CASSHVEQGLSEKLFF. In nucleotides, the CDR3 is TGCGCCAGCAGCCACGTTGAACAGGGTCTGTCAGAAAAACTGTTTTTT.

This chain uses TRBV29-1 with TRBJ2-6; D is possibly TRBD2 (6 bases). CDR3 length equals 15 residues. Germline V lookup: CDR1 SQVTM, CDR2 ANQGSEA. V was pared by 5 bases and J by 1 base, with 12 bases between. CDR3 in DNA: TGCAGCGTTAATGTGGCGGGATCTGGGGCCAACGTCCTGACTTTC. This sequence encodes CSVNVAGSGANVLTF.

V is TRBV13 and J is TRBJ2-3, with unresolved D. The CDR3 loop spans 16 amino acids. Germline CDR1 PRHDT, CDR2 FYEKMQ (reference sequence). Trimming left V 4 bases short and J 0 bases short, with 14 bases between. This CDR3 is CASSSTVGPSTDTQYF. The CDR3 nucleotides are TGTGCCAGCAGCTCCACCGTGGGCCCTAGCACAGATACGCAGTATTTT.

The chain couples TRBV27 to TRBJ2-2; D may be TRBD2 (5 bases). Deletions cut 7 bases from V and 6 bases from J, with 12 bases between. This CDR3 region has 13 residues. Germline V gene data show CDR1 as MNHEY and CDR2 as SMNVEV (reference sequence). The CDR3 DNA reads as TGTGCCAGCATCAAAATGGGAGCCGGGGAGCTGTTTTTT. Encoded protein: CASIKMGAGELFF.

The chain uses TRBV27 and TRBJ1-1; 9 positions agree with TRBD1. With 1 base clipped from V and 3 bases from J, the junction kept 0 bases outside the gene matches. Germline-derived CDR1 and CDR2 are MNHEY and SMNVEV (reference sequence). This CDR3 contains 14 residues. CDR3 amino acids: CASSLWDRDTEAFF. DNA of the CDR3: TGTGCCAGCAGTTTATGGGACAGGGACACTGAAGCTTTCTTT.

The genes are TRBV30 and TRBJ1-2, with no clear D. CDR1 is GTSNPN, CDR2 SVGIG, per germline (reference sequence). CDR3 length equals 14 residues. Between the trimmed V and J ends, which lost 1 base and 8 bases, there was a span of 17 bases. CDR3 in DNA: TGTGCCTGGAGTGGCCCCGGAGGCGCGGAGGGCTACACCTTC. Its protein is CAWSGPGGAEGYTF.

The V gene is TRBV5-4, the J gene TRBJ2-2; TRBD1 agrees at 7 bases. The CDR3 totals 15 residues. The germline CDR1 and CDR2 sequences are SGHNT and YYREEE (reference sequence). V was clipped by 2 bases and J by 4 bases; unmatched bases: 5. The CDR3 protein is CASSLRTGGTGELFF. In DNA form, the CDR3 reads TGTGCCAGCAGCTTAAGGACAGGCGGCACCGGGGAGCTGTTTTTT.

The chain has TRBV2 and TRBJ1-2; possibly TRBD1 for D (5 bases). The CDR3 runs 14 residues. The germline CDR1 and CDR2 sequences are SNHLY and FYNNEI. Trimming stripped 3 bases from V and 6 bases from J, with 14 bases between. CDR3 coding DNA: TGTGCCAGCAGTGACTCGACAGCTAAAAATGGCTACACCTTC. Residues: CASSDSTAKNGYTF.

V gene TRBV6-1 combines with J gene TRBJ2-4; 9 bases are shared with TRBD2. V was clipped by 5 bases and J by 9 bases; unmatched bases: 11. Germline V CDR1 and CDR2: MNHNS, SASEGT. CDR3 size: 15 residues. The CDR3 loop is CASSTNGLAQGIQYF. The CDR3 nucleotides read TGTGCCAGCAGTACCAATGGACTAGCGCAGGGCATTCAGTACTTC.

The chain uses TRBV27 and TRBJ2-1; 7 bases match TRBD2. The V and J ends lost 6 bases and 9 bases, in that order; junction bases with no gene match: 8. Germline values: CDR1 MNHEY, CDR2 SMNVEV (reference sequence). The CDR3 has 13 amino acids. The CDR3 bases are TGTGCCAGCAGCACTAGACTAGCCCCTGAGCAGTTCTTC. Translation gives CASSTRLAPEQFF.

The J gene is TRBJ1-1, the V gene TRBV5-4, with D unclear. Germline loops: CDR1 SGHNT, CDR2 YYREEE (reference sequence). The CDR3 runs 14 residues. V was pared by 0 bases and J by 7 bases, with 13 bases between. CDR3 sequence: CASSLETVHSEAFF. The CDR3 DNA follows: TGTGCCAGCAGCTTGGAAACTGTTCACAGTGAAGCTTTCTTT.